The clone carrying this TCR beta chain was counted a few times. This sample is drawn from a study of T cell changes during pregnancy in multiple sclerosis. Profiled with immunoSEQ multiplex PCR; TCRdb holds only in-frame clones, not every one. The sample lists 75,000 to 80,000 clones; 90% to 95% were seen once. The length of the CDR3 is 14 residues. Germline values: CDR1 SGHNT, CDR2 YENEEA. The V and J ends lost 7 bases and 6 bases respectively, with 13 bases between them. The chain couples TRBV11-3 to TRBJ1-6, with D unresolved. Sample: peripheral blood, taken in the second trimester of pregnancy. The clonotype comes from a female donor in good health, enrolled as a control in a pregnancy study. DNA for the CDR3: TGTGCCAGCAAACGGACTGAACTTAATTCACCCCTCCACTTT. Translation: CASKRTELNSPLHF.